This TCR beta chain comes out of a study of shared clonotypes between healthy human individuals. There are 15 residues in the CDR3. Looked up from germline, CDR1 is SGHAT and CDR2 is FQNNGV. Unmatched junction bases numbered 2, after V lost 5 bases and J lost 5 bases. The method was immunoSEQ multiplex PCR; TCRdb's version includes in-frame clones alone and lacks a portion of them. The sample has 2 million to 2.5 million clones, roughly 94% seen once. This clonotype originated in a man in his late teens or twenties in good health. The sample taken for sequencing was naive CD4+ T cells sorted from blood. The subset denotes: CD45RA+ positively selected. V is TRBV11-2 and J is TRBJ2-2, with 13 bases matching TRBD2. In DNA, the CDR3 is TGTGCCAGCAGCGTGGGACTAGCGGGAACCGGGGAGCTGTTTTTT. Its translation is CASSVGLAGTGELFF. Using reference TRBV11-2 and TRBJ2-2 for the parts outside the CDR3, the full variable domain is EAGVAQSPRYKIIEKRQSVAFWCNPISGHATLYWYQQILGQGPKLLIQFQNNGVVDDSQLPKDRFSAERLKGVDSTLKIQPAKLEDSAVYLCASSVGLAGTGELFFGEGSRLTVL.